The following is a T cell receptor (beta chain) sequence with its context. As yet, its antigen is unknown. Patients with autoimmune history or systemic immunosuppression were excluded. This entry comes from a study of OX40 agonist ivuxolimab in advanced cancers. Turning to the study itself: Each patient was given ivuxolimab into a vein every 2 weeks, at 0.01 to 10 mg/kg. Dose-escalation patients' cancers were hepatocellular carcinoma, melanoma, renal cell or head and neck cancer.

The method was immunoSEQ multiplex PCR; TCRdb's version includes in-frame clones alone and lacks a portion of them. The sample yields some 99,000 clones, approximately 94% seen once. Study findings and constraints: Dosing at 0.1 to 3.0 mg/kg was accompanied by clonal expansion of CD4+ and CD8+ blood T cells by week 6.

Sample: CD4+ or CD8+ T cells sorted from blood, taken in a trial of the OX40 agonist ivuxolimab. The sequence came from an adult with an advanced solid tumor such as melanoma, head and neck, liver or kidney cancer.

CDR3 residues: CASSQDWVLAGGTDTQYF. The CDR3, as DNA: TGCGCCAGCAGCCAAGATTGGGTGCTAGCGGGGGGCACAGATACGCAGTATTTT. This chain connects TRBV4-1 to TRBJ2-3, with TRBD2 identical over 10 bases. The CDR3 sequence is 18 residues long. V shed 0 bases, J shed 1 base, and the junction held 7 bases outside the gene matches. CDR1 and CDR2 (germline): MGHRA, YSYEKL.